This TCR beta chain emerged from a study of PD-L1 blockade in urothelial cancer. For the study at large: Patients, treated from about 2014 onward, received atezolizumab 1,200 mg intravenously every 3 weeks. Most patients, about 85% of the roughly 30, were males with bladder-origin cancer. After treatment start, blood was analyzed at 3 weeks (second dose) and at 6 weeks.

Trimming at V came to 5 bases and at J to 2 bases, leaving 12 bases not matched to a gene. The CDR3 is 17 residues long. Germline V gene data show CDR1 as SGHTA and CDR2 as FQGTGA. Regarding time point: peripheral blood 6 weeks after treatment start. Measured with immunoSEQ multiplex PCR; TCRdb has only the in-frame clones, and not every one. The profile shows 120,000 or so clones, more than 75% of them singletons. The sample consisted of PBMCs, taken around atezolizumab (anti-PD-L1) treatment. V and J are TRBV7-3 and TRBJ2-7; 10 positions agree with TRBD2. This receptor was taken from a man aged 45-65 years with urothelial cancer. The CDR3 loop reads CASSRQREREGPYEQYF. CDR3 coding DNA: TGTGCCAGCAGCCGCCAGAGGGAGCGGGAGGGCCCCTACGAGCAGTACTTC.